Below, one T cell receptor beta chain is given with its context. The data are from a study of blood T cell repertoires in COVID-19. Source study methods: By means of reference gene primer amplification, nucleated cell counts were estimated. Here immunoSEQ multiplex PCR was the method, and the copy in TCRdb shows in-frame clones only, minus some. Clone size and V and J calls were adopted from that table, with D and trimming inferred from the DNA. The sample has about 120,000 clones, roughly 82% seen once; the top ten hold roughly an eighth. The sample taken for sequencing was peripheral blood. This sequence originates from a human donor in a cohort sampled during active COVID-19.

This CDR3 is CALYRVLGNQPQHF. DNA for the CDR3: TGTGCCTTGTACAGGGTTTTAGGCAATCAGCCCCAGCATTTT. V is TRBV15 and J is TRBJ1-5; the D gene is possibly TRBD1 (6 bases). V shed 11 bases and J shed 2 bases, with 16 bases lying between them. CDR1 is LNHNV, CDR2 YYDKDF, per germline (reference sequence). There are 14 residues in the CDR3.